These 16 T cell receptor beta chains came from one sample sequenced in a study of blood T cells in healthy people across ages (dated by TCRdb to between 2015 and 2017). Libraries were constructed by 5' RACE. A second PCR of about 7 to 12 cycles was performed with a sample-barcoded 5' primer and a J-beta primer mix. Using fastp trimming at Q25 and MiXCR clonotype assembly, TCRdb reanalyzed the public sequencing data and kept in-frame beta chains. Each CDR3 protein gets just one entry, which takes the most common genes and DNA from the rows behind it. This sample comprises fewer than 2,000,000 distinct CDR3 sequences, 30% to 40% of them detected only once. The top ten constitute 20% to 25% of the sample. Input material: blood. The receptors stem from a human donor in good health.

V gene TRBV10-3 combines with J gene TRBJ2-1; 11 bases align to TRBD2. The CDR3 sequence is 15 residues long. Germline V gene sequence: CDR1 ENHRY, CDR2 SYGVKD. The V and J ends lost 4 bases and 6 bases, in that order; junction bases with no gene match: 5. This CDR3 reads CAISALAGGRNEQFF. The CDR3, as DNA: TGTGCCATCAGTGCCCTAGCGGGGGGTCGCAATGAGCAGTTCTTC.

The rearrangement joins TRBV11-3 to TRBJ2-7; perhaps D is TRBD1 or TRBD2 (5 bases each). The CDR3 sequence is 13 residues long. Germline assignment: CDR1 SGHNT and CDR2 YENEEA. Trimming removed 3 bases from V and 5 bases from J, with 11 bases in between. Here the CDR3 DNA reads TGTGCCAGCAGCTTTACCGGGACCCACGAGCAGTACTTC. Encoded protein: CASSFTGTHEQYF.

Comments on this clonotype: One junction end does not reproduce the germline sequence, and a read error may be involved. Here the CDR3 DNA reads TGTGCCAACAGCCCCCCCGGGAACACTGAAGCTTTCTTT. Translating it yields CANSPPGNTEAFF. The chain has TRBV7-2 and TRBJ1-1; D not resolved. Germline V CDR1 and CDR2: SGHTA, FQGNSA. The CDR3 has 13 amino acids.

A few counts support this clonotype. Written as DNA, the CDR3 is TGCGCCAGCAGCCCAGCTCGGGAATCAACTAATGAAAAACTGTTTTTT. Translated, it gives CASSPARESTNEKLFF. V gene TRBV5-1 combines with J gene TRBJ1-4; D uncertain. The length of the CDR3 is 16 residues. CDR1 and CDR2 (germline): SGHRS, YFSETQ. V was clipped by 4 bases and J by 0 bases, with 13 bases between them.

The J gene is TRBJ1-1, the V gene TRBV6-6; 9 nucleotides line up with TRBD1. The germline CDR1 and CDR2 sequences are MNHNY and SVGAGI (reference sequence). This CDR3 has 16 residues. The ends lost 2 bases at V and 2 bases at J; junction bases unmatched: 6. The CDR3 protein is CASSYLWDRENTEAFF. The CDR3 bases are TGTGCCAGCAGTTACCTGTGGGACAGGGAAAACACTGAAGCTTTCTTT.

This clonotype appeared a few times. The genes are TRBV18 and TRBJ2-3; TRBD1 agrees at 8 bases. The germline V gene has CDR1 KGHSH and CDR2 LQKENI. Losses at the gene ends were 3 bases for V and 0 bases for J; bases not matched to a gene: 8. CDR3 length: 17 residues. The CDR3 nucleotides are TGTGCCAGCTCACCGCCCCGGACAGGGCCAAGCACAGATACGCAGTATTTT. Its protein is CASSPPRTGPSTDTQYF.

This clonotype was seen more than once but under ten times. The V and J genes are TRBV5-1 and TRBJ1-1, with D possibly TRBD1 on 5 matching bases. Germline CDR1 SGHRS, CDR2 YFSETQ. V was shortened by 7 bases and J by 0 bases, with 13 bases between the two germline ends. The CDR3 contains 14 residues. The DNA for the CDR3 is TGCGCCAGCGGCCCGGGACTTCTGAACACTGAAGCTTTCTTT. Translated: CASGPGLLNTEAFF.

The genes are TRBV15 and TRBJ2-7; TRBD2 agrees at 7 bases. Trimming removed 0 bases from V and 2 bases from J; junction bases left unmatched: 10. Per germline, CDR1 LNHNV and CDR2 YYDKDF (reference sequence). This CDR3 has 17 residues. CDR3 in DNA: TGTGCCACCAGCAGAGATCCGGGAGGTCGCAGTACCTACGAGCAGTACTTC. It encodes CATSRDPGGRSTYEQYF.

This clonotype was counted between two and nine times. The rearrangement links TRBV24-1 to TRBJ2-1; D gene ambiguous. Deletions cut 3 bases from V and 0 bases from J, with 11 bases between. The CDR3 runs 16 residues. The V gene's germline CDR1 is KGHDR and CDR2 SFDVKD. CDR3: CATSDPTTSSYNEQFF. Here the CDR3 DNA reads TGTGCCACCAGTGATCCCACGACGAGCTCCTACAATGAGCAGTTCTTC.

The chain recombines TRBV4-3 with TRBJ1-4; 7 bases map to TRBD1. CDR1 LGHNA and CDR2 YSLEER come from the germline V gene. The CDR3 spans 16 residues. The junction had 8 bases not matched to a gene; V was cut back by 3 bases and J by 4 bases. The CDR3 loop reads CASSQTPGQHNEKLFF. CDR3 nucleotides: TGCGCCAGCAGCCAGACACCGGGACAGCATAATGAAAAACTGTTTTTT.

The chain couples TRBV12-3 or TRBV12-4 to TRBJ2-2; 11 bases fit TRBD2. Trimming at V came to 3 bases and at J to 1 base, leaving 4 bases not matched to a gene. This CDR3 is 17 amino acids long. In DNA form, the CDR3 reads TGTGCCAGCAGTTTGTTGCTAGCGGGGGGGAACACCGGGGAGCTGTTTTTT. It yields the protein CASSLLLAGGNTGELFF.

This clonotype appeared a few times. This rearrangement joins TRBV11-1 to TRBJ2-5; D might be TRBD1 or TRBD2, each matching 5 bases. The CDR3 extends over 14 amino acids. Germline V gene lookup returns CDR1 SGHAT and CDR2 FQDESV (reference sequence). V shed 5 bases and J shed 5 bases, with 15 bases lying between them. CDR3 region: CASSHGGGLETQYF. As DNA, the CDR3 is TGTGCCAGCAGCCATGGTGGGGGTTTGGAGACCCAGTACTTC.

The chain employs TRBV20-1 and TRBJ2-5; D unresolved. In germline, CDR1 is DFQATT, CDR2 SNEGSKA (reference sequence). V was pared by 0 bases and J by 4 bases, with 12 bases between. The CDR3 has 14 amino acids. The DNA of the CDR3 is TGCAGTGCTAGAGATGGGTCCGCCACAGAGACCCAGTACTTC. Translating gives CSARDGSATETQYF.

On this clonotype itself: A much larger clone lies a single base off, so this may be a read error. The genes are TRBV16 and TRBJ2-5; D unclear. CDR1 is KGHSY and CDR2 is FQNENV in the germline V gene. The CDR3 is 9 residues long. The CDR3 loop reads CVSSNSQYF. CDR3 coding DNA: TGTGTCAGCAGCAATTCTCAGTACTTC.

The J gene is TRBJ2-2, the V gene TRBV24-1, with a tentative D call TRBD2 (7 bases). V lost 2 bases to trimming and J lost 3 bases, with 12 bases between them. This CDR3 comprises 16 residues. Germline V gives CDR1 KGHDR, CDR2 SFDVKD. DNA for the CDR3: TGTGCCACCAGTGATTCGGGGGGCGGCGACACCGGGGAGCTGTTTTTT. Its translation is CATSDSGGGDTGELFF.

The sample holds a few counts of this clonotype. The V call is TRBV12-3 or TRBV12-4, the J call TRBJ2-5; no definite D call. The CDR3 runs 14 residues. V was shortened by 3 bases and J by 0 bases, with 8 bases between the two germline ends. CDR3 amino acids: CASSLLRNQETQYF. The CDR3 bases are TGTGCCAGCAGTTTGCTCAGGAACCAAGAGACCCAGTACTTC.